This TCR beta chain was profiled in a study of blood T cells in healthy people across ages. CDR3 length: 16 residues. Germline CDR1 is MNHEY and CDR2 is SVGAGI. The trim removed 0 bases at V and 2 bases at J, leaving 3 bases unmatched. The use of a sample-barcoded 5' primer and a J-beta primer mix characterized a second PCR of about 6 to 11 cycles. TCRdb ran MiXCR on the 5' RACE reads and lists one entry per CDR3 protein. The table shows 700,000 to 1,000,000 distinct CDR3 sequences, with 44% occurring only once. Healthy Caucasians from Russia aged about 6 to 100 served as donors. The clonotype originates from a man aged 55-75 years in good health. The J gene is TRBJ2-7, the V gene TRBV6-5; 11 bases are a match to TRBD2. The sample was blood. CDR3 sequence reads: CASSYSGTSGPYEQYF. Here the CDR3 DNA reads TGTGCCAGCAGTTACTCGGGGACTAGCGGTCCCTACGAGCAGTACTTC.